Described below is a single T cell receptor beta chain sequence and its context. Germline CDR1 reads SGHRS; CDR2 reads YFSETQ. The CDR3 loop spans 14 amino acids. The ends were cut back, 5 bases at V and 5 bases at J, with 16 bases in the middle. In the authors' methods: Amplification of reference gene primers was used by the study to estimate nucleated cell counts. Repertoires were generated with immunoSEQ multiplex PCR, while TCRdb's copy carries only in-frame clones and drops some. V and J calls and clone size are given by that table; D and trimming were obtained from the DNA. Among about 180,000 clones listed, approximately 88% were seen once. This record comes from a study of blood T cell repertoires in COVID-19.

This chain uses TRBV5-1 with TRBJ2-5, with D possibly matching TRBD1 (7 bases). Source material: peripheral blood. The clonotype originates from a woman aged 55-69 years with acute or convalescent COVID-19. The CDR3 reads CASSSPTGRETQYF. Written as DNA, the CDR3 is TGCGCCAGCAGTTCCCCGACAGGGAGGGAGACCCAGTACTTC.